This T cell receptor (beta chain) emerged from a study of identical twins. In the case of this clonotype: What it recognizes is unknown.

Regarding the study as a whole: For cord blood, abundant beta clonotypes had fewer insertions, unlike memory repertoires, which showed none.

After template switching added a universal primer site, the resulting cDNA carried unique molecular identifiers. TCRdb used MiXCR to reprocess the 5' RACE reads, holding one entry per CDR3 protein. The sample holds roughly 690,000 distinct CDR3 sequences, around 21% seen once. After removal of 2 bases from V and 9 bases from J, the junction contained 9 bases not matched to a gene. The CDR3 is 15 residues long. Another study also made use of these data, one on T cells expressing NK-cell markers. As that study records: Cells sorted as CD3+CD56+NKG2C+, CD3+CD56+NKG2C- and CD3+CD56-NKG2C+ T cells supplied the TCR beta repertoires. Among the eight sequenced donors, seven tested HCMV-seropositive and one tested seronegative.

The TCR was taken from a woman aged 18-30 years in good health. The sequencing input was PBMCs. The chain combines TRBV12-3 or TRBV12-4 with TRBJ2-7; 11 nucleotides match TRBD1. The CDR3 DNA sequence: TGTGCCAGCAGTTTACTGCCGGACAGGGGGCGCGCGCAGTACTTC. Translating gives CASSLLPDRGRAQYF.